This T cell receptor beta chain was identified in a study of CXCR3-negative and CXCR3-positive naive CD8 T cells (dated by TCRdb to between 2017 and 2020). General notes on the study: Roughly 130 million TRB reads were obtained in total, roughly 1.5 +/- 0.3 million reads per library. The TRBV-TRBJ cluster analysis covered naive subsets from a handful of donors and memory cells from 3 donors. The diversity and physicochemical repertoire analyses included eleven to twelve donors pooled from two independent experiments.

Each CD8+ T cell subset was flow-sorted in triplicate, with roughly 330,000 cells per subset placed directly into RLT lysis buffer. To exclude memory contaminants, naive CD8+ T cells were stringently defined as CD45RO-CCR7+CD27+CD95-. Peripheral blood mononuclear cells were isolated from buffy coats using standard density gradient centrifugation. A FACSAria III was used to flow-sort naive CXCR3-negative and CXCR3-positive CD8+ T cells. Total RNA was extracted from sorted cells using an RNeasy Mini Kit. Comments on this clonotype: The clone's antigen remains unknown.

The CDR3 has 12 amino acids, counting the end cysteine and phenylalanine. The DNA sequence is not available. Looking up the germline V gene yields CDR1 SQVTM and CDR2 ANQGSEA. Study-wide findings and limitations: Freshly isolated PBMCs were used for most assays because CXCR3 expression went down partially after cryopreservation. Surface CD5, linked to self-reactivity in mice, was comparable between naive subsets; TCR interaction strength was therefore also inferred from TRB CDR3 physicochemical properties. Naive CXCR3-negative and CXCR3-positive cells from the same donor showed similar TRBV-TRBJ usage, whereas memory cells showed distinct patterns. Comparably high repertoire diversity was found in both naive subsets, whereas much lower repertoire diversity was found in memory CD8+ T cells. TRB CDR3s from CXCR3-positive naive cells showed higher hydrophobicity (lower Kidera factor 4), lower energy, and higher strength and volume indices than CXCR3-negative naive cells.

Sequencing was performed on a NextSeq 550. The Human TCR Profiling Kit (MiLaboratory) was used to prepare UMI-labeled 5' RACE TRB cDNA libraries. cDNA synthesis used the entire amount of extracted RNA, and PCR amplification then used the entire amount of cDNA produced. Libraries were prepared in parallel with an identical number of PCR cycles. Regarding the original processing steps: With a minimum of two reads required per UMI, MIGEC and MiXCR pulled out about 49,000 +/- 11,000 unique UMI-labeled TRB cDNA molecules from each library. Each library averaged about 37,000 +/- 9,700 functional in-frame TRB CDR3 nucleotide clonotypes without stop codons. Diversity metrics, including normalized Shannon-Wiener and Chao1, were computed in VDJtools after downsampling to 5000 UMI-labeled TRB molecules per sample. For the central five CDR3 residues, VDJtools calculated physicochemical properties weighted by clonotype size, namely interaction energy, strength, volume and Kidera factor 4. TCRdb reprocessed the reads and provides one entry for every CDR3 protein sequence; no DNA is given. Here the V and J calls rest on TCRdb's processing, not on the authors' analysis. The data table for this sample lists about 63,000 distinct CDR3 sequences. Jointly, the top ten make up 4.8% of the sample.

The chain joins TRBV29-1 to TRBJ2-7; the D call from TCRdb, TRBD2, cannot be confirmed without DNA. Specimen: naive CXCR3+ CD8+ T cells from blood. What this sample's cell subset or site label stands for: CD45RO-CCR7+CD27+CD95- naive CD8+ T cells expressing CXCR3 (TNR3+). This clonotype originated in a human donor in good health. Some clones in this sample may be carry-over from other donors' samples. This receptor has the CDR3 CSGLAGGYEQYF.